Shown below are 24 T cell receptor beta chains from a single sample sequenced in a study of identifying expanded T cells in peripheral blood. This table comes from immunoSEQ multiplex PCR, and its TCRdb copy is limited to in-frame clones, with some not included. The repertoire holds some 99,000 clones, with roughly 90% as singletons. Sample: blood. These receptors came from a person between 18 and 75 years old in good health.

The chain couples TRBV5-4 to TRBJ2-2; TRBD2 aligns across 9 bases. After removal of 2 bases from V and 3 bases from J, the junction contained 2 bases not matched to a gene. The CDR3 is 15 amino acids. Germline CDR1 SGHNT, CDR2 YYREEE (reference sequence). The CDR3 region is CASSLRLADTGELFF. The CDR3 region has the DNA TGTGCCAGCAGCTTAAGACTAGCGGACACCGGGGAGCTGTTTTTT. Together with reference TRBV5-4 and TRBJ2-2, the CDR3 gives the full variable domain: ETGVTQSPTHLIKTRGQQVTLRCSSQSGHNTVSWYQQALGQGPQFIFQYYREEENGRGNFPPRFSGLQFPNYSSELNVNALELDDSALYLCASSLRLADTGELFFGEGSRLTVL.

This clone was recorded once. This CDR3 is CASTRDRAGANVLTF. CDR3 nucleotide sequence: TGTGCCAGCACGAGAGACAGGGCTGGGGCCAACGTCCTGACTTTC. The chain is built from TRBV9 and TRBJ2-6, with 7 positions matching TRBD1. The CDR3 has 15 residues. V trimming: 6 bases; J trimming: 2 bases; junction bases outside the gene matches: 5. The V gene's germline CDR1 is SGDLS and CDR2 YYNGEE.

This sequence joins TRBV5-8 and TRBJ1-4, with no clear D. Between the trimmed V and J ends, which lost 0 bases and 8 bases, there was a span of 8 bases. Germline values: CDR1 SGHTS, CDR2 YDEGEE. CDR3 length: 13 residues. The CDR3 spells CASSLAWSEKLFF. The CDR3 region has the DNA TGTGCCAGCAGCTTGGCCTGGTCCGAAAAACTGTTTTTT.

The V call is TRBV19, the J call TRBJ1-2, with 8 bases matching TRBD1. V shed 5 bases and J 4 bases; nucleotides not matched to a gene: 9. This CDR3 contains 15 residues. The germline V gene encodes CDR1 LNHDA and CDR2 SQIVND (reference sequence). The CDR3 reads CASSDLGTGLYGYTF. CDR3 DNA sequence: TGTGCCAGTAGTGACCTTGGGACAGGCCTCTATGGCTACACCTTC.

This chain joins TRBV5-1 and TRBJ2-1; D uncertain. Germline V gene sequence: CDR1 SGHRS, CDR2 YFSETQ. V shed 0 bases and J shed 0 bases, with 7 bases lying between them. The CDR3 loop spans 15 amino acids. The CDR3 DNA is TGCGCCAGCAGCTTGGAAGGCGGCTCCTACAATGAGCAGTTCTTC. This gives the protein CASSLEGGSYNEQFF. The full variable domain, rest sourced from reference TRBV5-1 and TRBJ2-1, is KAGVTQTPRYLIKTRGQQVTLSCSPISGHRSVSWYQQTPGQGLQFLFEYFSETQRNKGNFPGRFSGRQFSNSRSEMNVSTLELGDSALYLCASSLEGGSYNEQFFGPGTRLTVL.

The V and J genes are TRBV4-1 and TRBJ1-5; tentatively, D is TRBD1 (5 bases). The CDR3 consists of 15 residues. V lost 0 bases, J lost 3 bases, and 9 bases lay in between. Germline V gives CDR1 MGHRA, CDR2 YSYEKL. The CDR3 spells CASSQDSGVNQPQHF. CDR3 DNA: TGCGCCAGCAGCCAAGATTCGGGGGTCAATCAGCCCCAGCATTTT.

The chain uses TRBV12-5 and TRBJ2-7; D is uncertain. The CDR3 has 11 amino acids. Germline CDR1 and CDR2: LGHNT and FRNRAP. Trimming shortened V by 3 bases and J by 5 bases, and 5 bases separated the two germline ends. For the CDR3, the DNA is TGTGCTAGTGGTTTAGGTGACGAGCAGTACTTC. Translated, it gives CASGLGDEQYF.

This clone was observed a single time. The chain joins TRBV4-1 to TRBJ2-3; D unclear. Trimming pared 5 bases from V and 0 bases from J, leaving 6 bases between. There are 13 residues in the CDR3. The germline V gene encodes CDR1 MGHRA and CDR2 YSYEKL. The CDR3 loop reads CASSGWSTDTQYF. CDR3 sequence (DNA): TGCGCCAGCAGCGGATGGAGCACAGATACGCAGTATTTT.

This clone was observed once. The chain carries TRBV7-8 and TRBJ2-7; D is perhaps TRBD1 (5 bases). The germline CDR1 and CDR2 sequences are SGHVS and FQNEAQ. The V and J ends lost 1 base and 0 bases respectively, with 13 bases between them. The CDR3 runs 16 residues. CDR3 amino acids: CASSLDHRNPSYEQYF. Written as DNA, the CDR3 is TGTGCCAGCAGCTTAGATCACAGGAACCCCTCCTACGAGCAGTACTTC. Full variable domain (rest looked up from reference TRBV7-8 and TRBJ2-7): GAGVSQSPRYKVAKRGQDVALRCDPISGHVSLFWYQQALGQGPEFLTYFQNEAQLDKSGLPSDRFFAERPEGSVSTLKIQRTQQEDSAVYLCASSLDHRNPSYEQYFGPGTRLTVT.

This chain connects TRBV4-2 to TRBJ2-3; possible D gene TRBD2, 7 bases. The CDR3 has 19 amino acids. V was cut by 0 bases and J by 8 bases, with 27 bases left in between. Germline V gene lookup returns CDR1 LGHNA and CDR2 YNFKEQ. The CDR3 loop is CASSQDSLRGAGEGGTQYF. The CDR3 nucleotides read TGTGCCAGCAGCCAAGATTCCTTACGGGGGGCGGGAGAGGGAGGTACGCAGTATTTT.

The rearrangement links TRBV11-1 to TRBJ2-1; D is uncertain. Trimming left V 6 bases short and J 0 bases short, with 15 bases between. CDR1 and CDR2 from the germline V gene are SGHAT and FQDESV (reference sequence). The CDR3 covers 16 residues. This CDR3 reads CASSLSAGSSYNEQFF. CDR3 coding DNA: TGTGCCAGCAGTCTCTCGGCCGGAAGCTCCTACAATGAGCAGTTCTTC.

The rearrangement joins TRBV2 to TRBJ1-5, with D possibly being TRBD1 (6 bases). Trimming pared 7 bases from V and 2 bases from J, leaving 9 bases between. The CDR3 extends over 13 amino acids. Germline V lookup: CDR1 SNHLY, CDR2 FYNNEI. The CDR3 loop reads CASNRDGNQPQHF. Written as DNA, the CDR3 is TGTGCCAGCAACAGGGATGGCAATCAGCCCCAGCATTTT.

The rearrangement joins TRBV4-1 to TRBJ2-7; 9 bases align to TRBD2. J was trimmed by 0 bases and V by 2 bases; bases with no gene match: 11. Per germline, CDR1 MGHRA and CDR2 YSYEKL. This CDR3 contains 18 residues. The CDR3 region is CASSQLGGLAVSSYEQYF. CDR3 nucleotide sequence: TGCGCCAGCAGCCAACTAGGGGGACTAGCCGTCAGCTCCTACGAGCAGTACTTC.

V and J are TRBV6-5 and TRBJ1-2, with 7 bases that match TRBD1. V lost 5 bases and J lost 4; bases outside the gene matches: 10. This CDR3 has 15 amino acids. Looked up from germline, CDR1 is MNHEY and CDR2 is SVGAGI. The CDR3 bases are TGTGCCAGCAGTACGGGCCAGGGGGTACTCTATGGCTACACCTTC. Translated, it gives CASSTGQGVLYGYTF.

The rearrangement joins TRBV10-3 to TRBJ1-2; no reliable D call. V lost 2 bases and J lost 0, with 19 bases in between. CDR1 ENHRY and CDR2 SYGVKD come from the germline V gene. The CDR3 is 18 amino acids. The CDR3 sequence is CAISEILGSRASNYGYTF. CDR3 DNA: TGTGCCATCAGTGAGATTCTAGGGTCGCGGGCTTCTAACTATGGCTACACCTTC.

This clone has just a few counts. The chain combines TRBV7-9 with TRBJ1-2, with TRBD1 matching over 8 bases. V gave up 5 bases and J gave up 2 bases; unmatched junction bases: 4. The CDR3 has 14 amino acids. CDR1 and CDR2 from the germline V gene are SEHNR and FQNEAQ (reference sequence). CDR3 DNA: TGTGCCAGCAGCCCCGGACAGGGAAACTATGGCTACACCTTC. Protein: CASSPGQGNYGYTF.

The chain joins TRBV4-1 to TRBJ2-1; TRBD2 agrees at 8 bases. The germline V gene has CDR1 MGHRA and CDR2 YSYEKL. The CDR3 contains 16 residues. V dropped 5 bases and J dropped 0; count of bases not matched to a gene: 6. CDR3: CASSARSGSSYNEQFF. The CDR3 nucleotides read TGCGCCAGCAGCGCGAGGAGCGGGAGCTCCTACAATGAGCAGTTCTTC.

The chain links TRBV27 to TRBJ2-3; the match to TRBD2 covers 8 bases. V shed 8 bases, J shed 5 bases, and the junction held 9 bases outside the gene matches. The CDR3 covers 14 residues. CDR1 MNHEY and CDR2 SMNVEV come from the germline V gene (reference sequence). CDR3 in amino acids: CASFREGLVDTQYF. Here the CDR3 DNA reads TGTGCCAGCTTTCGGGAGGGCCTAGTAGATACGCAGTATTTT.

The chain combines TRBV5-1 with TRBJ2-3; 10 bases are shared with TRBD2. Trimming cost V 0 bases and J 4 bases; bases outside gene matches: 11. Germline V gives CDR1 SGHRS, CDR2 YFSETQ. This CDR3 comprises 18 residues. The CDR3 bases are TGCGCCAGCAGCTTGGTCCTAGCGGGAGCGTCTGGGGCAGATACGCAGTATTTT. Residues: CASSLVLAGASGADTQYF.

This chain uses TRBV7-2 with TRBJ1-6; D remains ambiguous. Germline CDR1 and CDR2: SGHTA and FQGNSA. V lost 4 bases, J lost 9 bases, and 13 bases lay in between. This CDR3 has 14 amino acids. The CDR3 DNA reads as TGTGCCAGCAGCTCCGTCCCATCCGTTTCACCCCTCCACTTT. It specifies CASSSVPSVSPLHF.

Here the CDR3 reads CASSDTLQGAFDNEQFF. As DNA, the CDR3 is TGTGCCAGCAGTGACACCTTACAGGGGGCCTTTGACAATGAGCAGTTCTTC. The chain employs TRBV25-1 and TRBJ2-1, with TRBD1 matching 9 bases. Germline CDR1 MGHDK, CDR2 SYGVNS. V trimming: 3 bases; J trimming: 5 bases; junction bases outside the gene matches: 11. This CDR3 has 17 amino acids.

The CDR3 DNA reads as TGTGCCACCAGCAGAGAACGGGGGTTGAACACTGAAGCTTTCTTT. This codes for CATSRERGLNTEAFF. The chain combines TRBV15 with TRBJ1-1; perhaps TRBD1 as D (5 bases). V lost 0 bases to trimming and J lost 0 bases, with 8 bases between them. The germline gives CDR1 LNHNV, CDR2 YYDKDF (reference sequence). The CDR3 spans 15 residues.

J is TRBJ1-6 and V is TRBV11-3, with unresolved D. Trimming took 4 bases from V and 11 from J, leaving 12 bases between them. Per germline, CDR1 SGHNT and CDR2 YENEEA. There are 13 residues in the CDR3. The CDR3 spells CASSSARGAPLHF. The CDR3, as DNA: TGTGCCAGCAGCTCGGCCCGGGGAGCACCCCTCCACTTT.

As to this clone: Other DNA variants within this sample encode the same CDR3. CDR3 residues: CASSLGGDTQYF. The CDR3 DNA sequence: TGCGCCAGCAGCTTGGGAGGGGATACGCAGTATTTT. The chain couples TRBV5-1 to TRBJ2-3, with D tentatively TRBD2 (5 bases). The CDR3 extends over 12 amino acids. The V gene's germline CDR1 is SGHRS and CDR2 YFSETQ. Trimming took off 0 bases at V and 6 bases at J, with 5 bases between the two ends.